Listed below are T cell receptor beta chains from one sample, sequenced in a study of CD8 T cells in ankylosing spondylitis. TCRdb ran MiXCR on the 5' RACE reads and lists one entry per CDR3 protein. The sample consists of a few hundred thousand distinct CDR3 sequences, 20% of them appearing once. Sample: blood, either unsorted or a sorted T cell fraction (not recorded which). All receptors come from a male donor with ankylosing spondylitis or in good health (not recorded which). The CDR3 runs from the conserved cysteine through the conserved F or W. The D gene is left open where the match is weak. Clone size appears in some rows only: once, few, many, or a class for an expanded clone.

>-|TRBV25-1|many|TRBJ1-2
CASTMTEGNGYTF
TGTGCCAGCACCATGACAGAGGGGAATGGCTACACCTTC
>-|TRBV20-1|-|TRBJ2-7
CSARVFDSYEQYF
TGCAGTGCTAGAGTTTTTGACTCCTACGAGCAGTACTTC
>-|TRBV14|few|TRBJ2-3
CASSPQGPQDTQYF
TGTGCCAGCAGCCCGCAGGGGCCTCAAGATACGCAGTATTTT
>TRBD2|TRBV12-3/TRBV12-4|few|TRBJ2-3
CASSLSGARDTQYF
TGTGCCAGCAGTCTGAGCGGGGCCCGCGATACGCAGTATTTT
>TRBD1|TRBV6-1|few|TRBJ2-7
CASSSFWDSDSYEQYF
TGTGCCAGCAGCTCCTTCTGGGACAGTGACTCCTACGAGCAGTACTTC
>-|TRBV18|few|TRBJ2-3
CASSPKEDGGPRTDTQYF
TGTGCCAGCTCACCTAAGGAAGATGGGGGGCCTCGGACAGATACGCAGTATTTT
>-|TRBV7-9|-|TRBJ2-7
CASSLVGLSYEQYF
TGTGCCAGCAGCTTAGTCGGACTCTCCTACGAGCAGTACTTC
>-|TRBV11-2|few|TRBJ2-3
CASSSPGGQADTQYF
TGTGCCAGCAGCTCCCCTGGGGGGCAGGCGGATACGCAGTATTTT
>TRBD1|TRBV2|few|TRBJ2-7
CASSELGQGYEQYF
TGTGCCAGCAGTGAGTTGGGACAGGGCTACGAGCAGTACTTC
>TRBD2|TRBV5-6|-|TRBJ2-5
CASSLGGGAQETQYF
TGTGCCAGCAGCTTGGGCGGGGGGGCCCAAGAGACCCAGTACTTC
>-|TRBV29-1|few|TRBJ2-7
CSATHSSYEQYF
TGCAGCGCCACGCATAGCTCCTACGAGCAGTACTTC
>TRBD2|TRBV7-8|-|TRBJ2-5
CASSLVKGLALGETQYF
TGTGCCAGCAGCTTAGTTAAAGGACTAGCGTTGGGTGAGACCCAGTACTTC